This TCR beta chain was recovered during a study of cytomegalovirus exposure and HLA in healthy donors. Study conclusions and caveats: Investigators reported 150 to 200 TCR beta chains as tied to cytomegalovirus. An analysis was carried out at a later point. It showed that HLA-associated TCR beta chains were more clonally expanded than equally common non-associated chains.

The CDR3 has 14 amino acids. Germline V gene data show CDR1 as SGDLS and CDR2 as YYNGEE. Trimming removed 4 bases from V and 0 bases from J, with 8 bases in between. Worth noting for this clone: Its antigen is undetermined.

The PCR employed 60 Vbeta primers together with 13 Jbeta primers. Produced via immunoSEQ multiplex PCR; TCRdb's table is partial and in-frame only. This sample has around 57,000 clones, with around 90% found just once. J is TRBJ1-5 and V is TRBV9; D gene uncertain. Sequenced input: PBMCs. The receptor was isolated from a man between 25 and 39 years old in good health and CMV-seropositive. The CDR3 loop reads CASSPGDSNQPQHF. CDR3 nucleotides: TGTGCCAGCAGCCCCGGGGATAGCAATCAGCCCCAGCATTTT.